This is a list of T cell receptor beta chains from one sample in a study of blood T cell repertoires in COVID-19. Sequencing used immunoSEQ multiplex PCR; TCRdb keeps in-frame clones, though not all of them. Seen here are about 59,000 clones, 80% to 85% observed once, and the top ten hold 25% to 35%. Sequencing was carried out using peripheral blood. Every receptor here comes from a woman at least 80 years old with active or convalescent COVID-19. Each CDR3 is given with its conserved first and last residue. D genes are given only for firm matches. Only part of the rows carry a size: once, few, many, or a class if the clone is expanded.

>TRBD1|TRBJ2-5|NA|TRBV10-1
TGCGCCAGCAGTCCGACAGGGTGGGATGTGGAGACCCAGTACTTC
CASSPTGWDVETQYF
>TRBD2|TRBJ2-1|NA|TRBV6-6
TGTGCCAGCAGCCGTAGCGGGGGGGCCAGGAATGAGCAGTTCTTC
CASSRSGGARNEQFF
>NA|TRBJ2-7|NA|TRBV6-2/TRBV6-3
TGTGCCAGCAGCCCCACTGGGCAGTACGAGCAGTACTTC
CASSPTGQYEQYF
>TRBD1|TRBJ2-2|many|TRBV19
TGTGCCAGTAGTATAGCGACAGGGGGGGTCGGGGAGCTGTTTTTT
CASSIATGGVGELFF
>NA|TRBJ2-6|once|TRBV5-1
TGCGCCAGCAGCTTAGGCGGTAGCTCTGGGGCCAACGTCCTGACTTTC
CASSLGGSSGANVLTF
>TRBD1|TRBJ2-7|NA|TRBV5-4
TGTGCCAGCAGCTTCCCAGGGGGCGAGCAGTACTTC
CASSFPGGEQYF
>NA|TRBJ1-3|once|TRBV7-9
TGTGCCAGCAGCTCCCTCGACTCTACTGGAAACACCATATATTTT
CASSSLDSTGNTIYF
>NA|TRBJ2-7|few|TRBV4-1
TGCGCCAGCAGCCAAGATCAAAGGGGGACCTCCTACGAGCAGTACTTC
CASSQDQRGTSYEQYF
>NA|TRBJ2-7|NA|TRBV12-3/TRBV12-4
TGTGCCAGCAGATCCAGGGGCACCTACGAGCAGTACTTC
CASRSRGTYEQYF
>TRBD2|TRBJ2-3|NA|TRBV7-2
TGTGCCAGCAGCTTAGCGGTGGGACTAGCGGGGGGGAGGCCAGATACGCAGTATTTT
CASSLAVGLAGGRPDTQYF
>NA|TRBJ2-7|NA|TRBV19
TGTGCCAGTAGTATAGATCTCAGGCGGGCCTCCTACGAGCAGTACTTC
CASSIDLRRASYEQYF
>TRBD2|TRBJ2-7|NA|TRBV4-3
TGCGCCAGCAGCCAAGATCGGGGACTAGAGCAGTACTTC
CASSQDRGLEQYF
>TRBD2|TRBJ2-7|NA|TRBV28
TGTGCCAGCAGAGGGACTAGCGCCTACGAGCAGTACTTC
CASRGTSAYEQYF
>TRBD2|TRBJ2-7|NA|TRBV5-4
TGTGCCAGCAGCGCCGGACTAGCGGGGGGGCCTCTCTACGAGCAGTACTTC
CASSAGLAGGPLYEQYF
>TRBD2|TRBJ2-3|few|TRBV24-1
TGTGCCACCAGTGATCCAGCGGGGGGGGGCACAGATACGCAGTATTTT
CATSDPAGGGTDTQYF
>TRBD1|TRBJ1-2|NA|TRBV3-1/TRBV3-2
TGTGCCAGCAGCCCGACAGGGGGCGATGGCTACACCTTC
CASSPTGGDGYTF
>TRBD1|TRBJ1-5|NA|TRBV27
TGTGCCAGCAGTTCACAGGGGGCGGATTACCAGCCCCAGCATTTT
CASSSQGADYQPQHF
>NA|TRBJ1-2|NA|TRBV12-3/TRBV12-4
TGTGCCAGGAGGAACAGGGATACCTTC
CARRNRDTF
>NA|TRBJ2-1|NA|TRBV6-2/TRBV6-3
TGTGCCAGCAGTTACTCGAAGATTAGCGGCTCCTACAATGAGCAGTTCTTC
CASSYSKISGSYNEQFF
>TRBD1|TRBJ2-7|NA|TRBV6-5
TGTGCCAGCAGTTCCGGGACAGGGAGCGAGCAGTACTTC
CASSSGTGSEQYF
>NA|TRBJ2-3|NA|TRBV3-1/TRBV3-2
TGTGCCAGCAGCCAAGCGAGCGCAGATACGCAGTATTTT
CASSQASADTQYF
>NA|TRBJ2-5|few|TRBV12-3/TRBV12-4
TGTGCCAGCACCTTGACAGGCTGGGAGACCCAGTACTTC
CASTLTGWETQYF
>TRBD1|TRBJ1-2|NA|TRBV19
TGTGCCAGTACCAACCGGATACAGGGGGGGTACGGTGGCTACACCTTC
CASTNRIQGGYGGYTF
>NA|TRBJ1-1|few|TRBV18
TGTGCCAGCTCACCATTTACTCGGCAGGGGAACACTGAAGCTTTCTTT
CASSPFTRQGNTEAFF
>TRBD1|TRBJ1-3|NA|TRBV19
TGTGCCAGTAAAACAGGGGGCGCTTCTGGAAACACCATATATTTT
CASKTGGASGNTIYF
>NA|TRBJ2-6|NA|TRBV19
TGTGCCAGTAGTATCGGAGGTTCTGGGGCCAACGTCCTGACTTTC
CASSIGGSGANVLTF
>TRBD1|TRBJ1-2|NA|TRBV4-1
TGCGCCAGCAGCCCTTCTGGGACAGAGGTACGTGGCTACACCTTC
CASSPSGTEVRGYTF
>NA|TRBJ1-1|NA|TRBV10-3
TGTGCCATCAGTGAAGGAGTTTCCAACACTGAAGCTTTCTTT
CAISEGVSNTEAFF
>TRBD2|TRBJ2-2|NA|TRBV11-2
TGTGCCAGCAGGGGGAGCGGGGGTATCACCGGGGAGCTGTTTTTT
CASRGSGGITGELFF
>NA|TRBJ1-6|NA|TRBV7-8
TGTGCCAGCAGCTTAGCAGGGGCGGGGTTATATTCACCCCTCCACTTT
CASSLAGAGLYSPLHF
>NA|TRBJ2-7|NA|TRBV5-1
TGCGCCAGCAGCTTGGAGGCAGGGGGAGGCTACGAGCAGTACTTC
CASSLEAGGGYEQYF